A selection of T cell receptor beta chains follows, all from one sample in a study of monozygotic twins with inflammatory bowel disease. Reprocessing the 5' RACE reads, TCRdb reports a single entry for every CDR3 protein and omits DNA. The repertoire shows approximately 420,000 distinct CDR3 sequences; the top ten hold around 2.5%. The sequenced material came from blood. The receptors come from a human donor with ulcerative colitis or Crohn's disease, or a healthy co-twin of an affected twin (not recorded which). Both conserved end residues are part of each CDR3.

j_call | v_call | cdr3_aa
TRBJ1-5 | TRBV12-3/TRBV12-4 | CASSFARGPQHF
TRBJ1-1 | TRBV20-1 | CSAREQGVNTEAFF
TRBJ2-3 | TRBV28 | CASSPTSGSISDTQYF
TRBJ2-1 | TRBV7-2 | CASSHHAGSSEQFF
TRBJ2-1 | TRBV28 | CASSGYRESYNEQFF
TRBJ2-1 | TRBV28 | CASSLAASGMRDEQFF
TRBJ1-4 | TRBV6-5 | CASSYSGGGSEKLFF
TRBJ2-7 | TRBV20-1 | CSAYGTSGGNYEQYF
TRBJ2-3 | TRBV6-2/TRBV6-3 | CASSPNSRTGDTQYF
TRBJ2-3 | TRBV9 | CASSAFWTSGIKGSTDTQYF
TRBJ2-7 | TRBV14 | CASSQDLGGAYEQYF
TRBJ2-1 | TRBV20-1 | CSARGVLRTSYNEQFF
TRBJ2-3 | TRBV7-9 | CASSLGTYTDTQYF
TRBJ2-7 | TRBV5-1 | CASSRDRVREQYF
TRBJ2-3 | TRBV4-3 | CASSHGPGLAGGLDTQYF
TRBJ1-1 | TRBV12-3/TRBV12-4 | CASRRRGNTEAFF
TRBJ2-7 | TRBV7-2 | CASSLEPGSSYEQYF
TRBJ1-5 | TRBV18 | CASSATGSNQPQHF
TRBJ2-5 | TRBV6-2/TRBV6-3 | CASSSGQAKKTQYF
TRBJ2-5 | TRBV5-1 | CASSEPIGTDQETQYF
TRBJ1-5 | TRBV20-1 | CSANLGGGNQPQHF
TRBJ2-7 | TRBV5-1 | CASSMDRGSYEQYF
TRBJ1-5 | TRBV6-1 | CASPGRNSNQPQHF
TRBJ2-1 | TRBV7-3 | CASSSLASRYNEQFF
TRBJ2-1 | TRBV7-7 | CASSLALGGGRNNEQFF
TRBJ2-2 | TRBV7-2 | CASSLQQGATGELFF
TRBJ2-7 | TRBV20-1 | CSARAPQGSYEQYF
TRBJ2-2 | TRBV5-6 | CASSPGTSGGTGELFF
TRBJ1-2 | TRBV7-6 | CASSLMRNYGYTF
TRBJ2-2 | TRBV6-5 | CAIRAIGPGELFF
TRBJ1-2 | TRBV20-1 | CSATDSLYGYTF
TRBJ2-5 | TRBV14 | CASSSRTRETQYF
TRBJ1-1 | TRBV29-1 | CSVRRGDMNTEAFF
TRBJ2-5 | TRBV12-3/TRBV12-4 | CASSLGGGRAEKTQYF
TRBJ1-3 | TRBV4-1 | CASSQGGQGGDTIYF
TRBJ2-5 | TRBV5-5 | CASSLTSAEETQYF
TRBJ2-2 | TRBV4-3 | CASSQDGGQVPYTGELFF
TRBJ1-4 | TRBV5-1 | CASSTTGQGNEKLFF
TRBJ2-7 | TRBV5-1 | CASSLGLAPTTYEQYF
TRBJ1-2 | TRBV20-1 | CSVGGGDYGYTF
TRBJ2-1 | TRBV27 | CASSWGGTGLNEQFF
TRBJ2-1 | TRBV5-1 | CASALLPAGGDEQFF